This passage covers 29 T cell receptor beta chains from one sample sequenced in a study of CD8+ T cells in alopecia areata. Reverse transcription of extracted RNA yielded cDNA, which provided the sequencing template. Libraries were prepared by immunoSEQ multiplex PCR; TCRdb keeps only in-frame clonotypes and omits some of them. The sample lists 200,000 to 250,000 clones; about 53% were seen once. Source: CD4+ T cells sorted from blood, taken at week 0. Receptor source: a human donor with alopecia areata.

The chain couples TRBV2 to TRBJ2-1, with 9 nucleotides matching TRBD2. The CDR3 consists of 14 residues. Germline values: CDR1 SNHLY, CDR2 FYNNEI. V lost 10 bases to trimming and J lost 3 bases; unmatched junction nucleotides: 7. The chain's CDR3 is CATRSGGLYNEQFF. CDR3 DNA sequence: TGTGCCACCCGAAGCGGGGGGCTCTACAATGAGCAGTTCTTC.

The chain carries TRBV13 and TRBJ2-7; 12 positions match TRBD2. Germline V gives CDR1 PRHDT, CDR2 FYEKMQ (reference sequence). The CDR3 is 14 residues long. J lost 2 bases, V lost 6 bases, and 2 bases had no gene match. The CDR3 DNA reads TGTGCCAGCAGACGACTAGCGGGGGCCTACGAGCAGTACTTC. This gives the protein CASRRLAGAYEQYF.

This clone was seen a single time. V is TRBV30 and J is TRBJ2-7, with D unresolved. From germline, CDR1 is GTSNPN and CDR2 SVGIG (reference sequence). With 4 bases removed from V and 4 bases from J, the gap between germline ends came to 17 bases. The CDR3 is 14 residues long. CDR3 in amino acids: CAWKAEHFLYEQYF. Here the CDR3 DNA reads TGTGCCTGGAAGGCGGAACACTTTCTGTACGAGCAGTACTTC.

The chain uses TRBV6-5 and TRBJ1-3; D is perhaps TRBD1 (5 bases). The CDR3 sequence is 15 residues long. CDR1 MNHEY and CDR2 SVGAGI come from the germline V gene. Trimming pared 5 bases from V and 0 bases from J, leaving 11 bases between. Here the CDR3 reads CASSRDSVSGNTIYF. The CDR3, as DNA: TGTGCCAGCAGTCGCGACAGCGTCTCTGGAAACACCATATATTTT.

This chain connects TRBV13 to TRBJ1-6; TRBD1 might be the D (6 bases). V gave up 4 bases and J gave up 9 bases, with 10 bases separating them. The CDR3 is made up of 13 amino acids. Germline V lookup: CDR1 PRHDT, CDR2 FYEKMQ (reference sequence). The CDR3 protein is CASSSVGASPLHF. The CDR3 DNA is TGTGCCAGCAGCTCGGTGGGGGCTTCACCCCTCCACTTT.

The genes are TRBV9 and TRBJ2-6; the D gene could be TRBD1 or TRBD2 (5 bases each). The CDR3 extends over 17 amino acids. Germline CDR1 SGDLS, CDR2 YYNGEE. V was clipped by 3 bases and J by 3 bases, with 16 bases between them. The CDR3 DNA reads as TGTGCCAGCAGCGAGTACGGGACGTATAGTGGGGCCAACGTCCTGACTTTC. It codes for CASSEYGTYSGANVLTF.

The chain uses TRBV9 and TRBJ1-3; D is possibly TRBD1 (5 bases). V gave up 4 bases and J gave up 1 base, with 15 bases separating them. There are 16 residues in the CDR3. The V gene's germline CDR1 is SGDLS and CDR2 YYNGEE. DNA for the CDR3: TGTGCCAGCAGCCTAAACCCTGACAGTTCTGGAAACACCATATATTTT. Translated, it gives CASSLNPDSSGNTIYF.

The chain joins TRBV27 to TRBJ2-7, with D tentatively TRBD1 (6 bases). The CDR3 extends over 14 amino acids. Germline V gives CDR1 MNHEY, CDR2 SMNVEV (reference sequence). Between the trimmed V and J ends, which lost 6 bases and 5 bases, there was a span of 17 bases. CDR3 residues: CASSFRLRGHEQYF. In DNA, the CDR3 is TGTGCCAGCAGCTTCCGCCTCAGGGGACACGAGCAGTACTTC.

CDR3 DNA: TGCAGCGTTGTTACGGGGGGGACTAGCAATCAGCCCCAGCATTTT. It encodes CSVVTGGTSNQPQHF. This chain uses TRBV29-1 with TRBJ1-5; D might be TRBD1 (5 bases). The CDR3 length is 15 residues. The V end lost 4 bases, the J end lost 0 bases, and 13 bases lay between the germline ends. Germline V gene sequence: CDR1 SQVTM, CDR2 ANQGSEA.

This rearrangement joins TRBV30 to TRBJ1-2; D unresolved. The CDR3 covers 14 residues. Germline V gene data show CDR1 as GTSNPN and CDR2 as SVGIG (reference sequence). V lost 0 bases and J 2 bases, leaving 10 bases between the germline ends. This CDR3 reads CAWSVSPTNYGYTF. CDR3 in DNA: TGTGCCTGGAGTGTCTCTCCAACCAACTATGGCTACACCTTC.

This clone was detected only a few times. This chain uses TRBV6-1 with TRBJ2-6, with 7 bases that match TRBD1. The CDR3 sequence is 15 residues long. Germline V gene lookup returns CDR1 MNHNS and CDR2 SASEGT. The V and J ends lost 4 bases and 2 bases, in that order; junction bases with no gene match: 2. The CDR3 protein is CASSGGGAGANVLTF. The CDR3 region has the DNA TGTGCCAGCAGTGGAGGGGGCGCTGGGGCCAACGTCCTGACTTTC.

This chain uses TRBV30 with TRBJ2-7; no definite D call. Germline CDR1 GTSNPN, CDR2 SVGIG (reference sequence). V was pared by 4 bases and J by 3 bases, with 7 bases between. The CDR3 is made up of 11 amino acids. This chain's CDR3 is CAWTGDYEQYF. CDR3 DNA: TGTGCCTGGACAGGCGACTACGAGCAGTACTTC.

This clone was detected once. V and J are TRBV25-1 and TRBJ2-7, with D possibly matching TRBD2 (5 bases). The CDR3 is made up of 14 amino acids. The V end lost 1 base, the J end lost 3 bases, and 10 bases lay between the germline ends. Per the germline V gene, CDR1 is MGHDK and CDR2 is SYGVNS. The CDR3 DNA sequence: TGTGCCAGCAGTGAATCGGGGAGAGGCTACGAGCAGTACTTC. It codes for CASSESGRGYEQYF.

This clone was observed a few times. The CDR3 DNA reads TGTGCCAGCAGCCAAGGGGGGAGTCGACCCTATGGCTACACCTTC. As protein: CASSQGGSRPYGYTF. The gene calls are TRBV7-9 and TRBJ1-2, with a weak D call TRBD1 (6 bases). CDR1 is SEHNR, CDR2 FQNEAQ, per germline (reference sequence). V lost 5 bases to trimming and J lost 4 bases, with 17 bases between them. The CDR3 sequence is 15 residues long.

The chain is built from TRBV9 and TRBJ2-5; 8 bases match TRBD1. V lost 1 base, J lost 1 base, and 9 bases stayed unmatched. This CDR3 is 17 amino acids long. CDR1 and CDR2 from the germline V gene are SGDLS and YYNGEE. CDR3 in amino acids: CASSVPEGDRSQETQYF. The CDR3 nucleotides are TGTGCCAGCAGCGTACCCGAAGGGGACAGGAGCCAAGAGACCCAGTACTTC.

V and J are TRBV9 and TRBJ1-4, with D possibly matching TRBD1 (6 bases). Looked up from germline, CDR1 is SGDLS and CDR2 is YYNGEE. Trimming pared 4 bases from V and 8 bases from J, leaving 18 bases between. This CDR3 is 15 amino acids long. The CDR3 DNA sequence: TGTGCCAGCAGCCCTTCCCCCGGGACACCCGAAAAACTGTTTTTT. Residues: CASSPSPGTPEKLFF.

The chain uses TRBV27 and TRBJ1-5; no reliable D call. Trimming cost V 5 bases and J 10 bases, with 18 bases left between them. The CDR3 sequence is 14 residues long. The germline V gene encodes CDR1 MNHEY and CDR2 SMNVEV (reference sequence). The CDR3 protein is CASSPFGIKYPQHF. As DNA, the CDR3 is TGTGCCAGCAGTCCCTTCGGAATAAAGTACCCCCAGCATTTT.

CDR3 DNA: TGCGCCAGCAGCTTGTCCTTTAGTCAAGAGACCCAGTACTTC. It yields the protein CASSLSFSQETQYF. The chain links TRBV5-1 to TRBJ2-5; D gene unclear. This CDR3 has 14 amino acids. Between the trimmed V and J ends, which lost 1 base and 2 bases, there was a span of 9 bases. Germline loops: CDR1 SGHRS, CDR2 YFSETQ.

This clone was counted only a few times. This chain uses TRBV30 with TRBJ1-2; no clear D gene. CDR1 is GTSNPN and CDR2 is SVGIG in the germline V gene (reference sequence). The CDR3 totals 14 residues. The ends were cut back, 0 bases at V and 4 bases at J, with 12 bases in the middle. DNA of the CDR3: TGTGCCTGGAGTGTACAGTCGGTCGTCTATGGCTACACCTTC. This codes for CAWSVQSVVYGYTF.

V and J are TRBV2 and TRBJ2-3; D remains unclear. V shed 7 bases and J shed 4 bases, with 15 bases lying between them. Per germline, CDR1 SNHLY and CDR2 FYNNEI. The CDR3 contains 14 residues. For the CDR3, the DNA is TGTGCCAGCATACTATCGGGTCGATCAGATACGCAGTATTTT. Protein product: CASILSGRSDTQYF.

This clone was seen a few times. The V gene is TRBV21-1, the J gene TRBJ2-1; no check of the table's D call, TRBD1, against the DNA was made. TRBV21-1 is a pseudogene locus. This CDR3 is 16 amino acids long. CDR3 nucleotides: TGTGCCAGCACCTTGCCCCGGGACAGGGGCTGCGATGAGCAGTTCTTC. It yields the protein CASTLPRDRGCDEQFF.

This chain connects TRBV30 to TRBJ2-2; D is ambiguous. This CDR3 has 15 amino acids. CDR1 is GTSNPN and CDR2 is SVGIG in the germline V gene (reference sequence). Deletions cut 0 bases from V and 5 bases from J, with 13 bases between. The CDR3 sequence is CAWSVKGSSTGELFF. The CDR3 bases are TGTGCCTGGAGTGTTAAAGGATCCTCTACCGGGGAGCTGTTTTTT.

The chain joins TRBV9 to TRBJ1-5; D not certain. This CDR3 spans 16 amino acids. The ends were cut back, 0 bases at V and 0 bases at J, with 10 bases in the middle. Germline V gives CDR1 SGDLS, CDR2 YYNGEE. In nucleotides, the CDR3 is TGTGCCAGCAGCGTAGGGGTGGGGAATAGCAATCAGCCCCAGCATTTT. Its translation: CASSVGVGNSNQPQHF.

As concerns this clone: A read error may produce the germline difference seen at one junction end. The genes are TRBV7-7 and TRBJ2-5; 9 bases are shared with TRBD1. CDR1 is SSHAT and CDR2 is FNYEAQ in the germline V gene (reference sequence). This CDR3 is built from 14 residues. The CDR3, as DNA: TGTGCTAGCAGCCCTACAGGGGGCTTTGAGACCCAGTACTTC. Translating it yields CASSPTGGFETQYF.

The chain couples TRBV5-1 to TRBJ1-5; D unresolved. The V end was cut by 0 bases, the J end by 6 bases, with 7 bases between. Per the germline V gene, CDR1 is SGHRS and CDR2 is YFSETQ. The CDR3 has 13 amino acids. In DNA, the CDR3 is TGCGCCAGCAGCTTGGGACCATCTCAGCCCCAGCATTTT. Its translation: CASSLGPSQPQHF.

Only a few counts were recorded for this clone. The chain uses TRBV6-1 and TRBJ1-2; D gene unclear. CDR1 is MNHNS and CDR2 is SASEGT in the germline V gene. This CDR3 spans 16 amino acids. V was cut by 2 bases and J by 3 bases, with 16 bases left in between. For the CDR3, the DNA is TGTGCCAGCAGTGAAAGTGTTGTTCGTTTGGACTATGGCTACACCTTC. Protein sequence: CASSESVVRLDYGYTF.

This clone was detected only a few times. This chain joins TRBV30 and TRBJ2-1, with D hard to call. The germline V gene has CDR1 GTSNPN and CDR2 SVGIG (reference sequence). This CDR3 comprises 14 residues. V lost 1 base, J lost 4 bases, and 11 bases lay in between. The CDR3 loop reads CAWSGARGYNEQFF. The CDR3 nucleotides read TGTGCCTGGAGTGGGGCTAGAGGTTACAATGAGCAGTTCTTC.

This chain links TRBV11-1 with TRBJ2-7; 7 bases line up with TRBD2. The length of the CDR3 is 13 residues. With 2 bases clipped from V and 3 bases from J, the junction kept 1 base outside the gene matches. Per germline, CDR1 SGHAT and CDR2 FQDESV (reference sequence). The CDR3 loop is CASSLSGVYEQYF. The CDR3 DNA sequence: TGTGCCAGCAGCTTAAGCGGGGTCTACGAGCAGTACTTC.

This chain uses TRBV29-1 with TRBJ1-1, with a weak D call TRBD1 (5 bases). V lost 6 bases and J lost 0, with 11 bases in between. The CDR3 totals 13 residues. From germline, CDR1 is SQVTM and CDR2 ANQGSEA. In DNA, the CDR3 is TGCAGCGTCAAAGGGGTGATGAACACTGAAGCTTTCTTT. As protein: CSVKGVMNTEAFF.